This T cell receptor beta chain was recovered during a study of CD4 and CD8 cells across lung adenocarcinoma regions. Samples came from patients with localized non-small cell lung adenocarcinoma. Germline loops: CDR1 MNHEY, CDR2 SMNVEV (reference sequence). The CDR3 length is 16 residues. From the PCR reads, TCRdb called clonotypes with MiXCR, one entry per CDR3 protein. The sample includes around 20,000 distinct CDR3 sequences, about 46% of them seen just once. A single count supports this clonotype. The junction and the germline gene differ at one end; a read error may be behind it. The sequenced sample was CD4+ T cells from the margin of a lung tumor. The V gene is TRBV27, the J gene TRBJ2-3; D possibly uses TRBD1 or TRBD2 (6 bases each). The TCR originated in a male donor with lung adenocarcinoma. The CD4 and CD8 labels of this study may be unreliable. CDR3 amino acids: CSSGGIGGLVTETQYF. The CDR3 DNA reads TGTTCCAGTGGGGGAATCGGGGGCCTCGTCACAGAGACGCAGTATTTC.